A selection of T cell receptor beta chains follows, all from one sample in a study of blood T cell repertoires in COVID-19. The repertoire was sequenced with immunoSEQ multiplex PCR; TCRdb's copy has only in-frame clones and lacks some. Here the sample spans more than 100,000 clones, around 64% being singletons. Sequenced sample: peripheral blood. The receptors shown here come from a human donor with acute or convalescent COVID-19. The donor label of this sample is uncertain. Each CDR3 is given without its conserved first and last residue.

>TRBV5-1|TRBJ1-5
ASSLGTGGNQPQH
>TRBV10-2|TRBJ1-5
ASAGVGNQPQH
>TRBV18|TRBJ1-2
ASSPRDIVNYGYT
>TRBV20-1|TRBJ1-3
SASTGGGNTIY
>TRBV19|TRBJ2-7
ASNRGAVEQY
>TRBV7-3|TRBJ2-3
ASSWGGSTDTQY
>TRBV2|TRBJ1-5
ASRGQVGQPQH
>TRBV4-1|TRBJ1-1
ARRRGGLVRENTEAF
>TRBV19|TRBJ2-5
ASSQSQETQY
>TRBV6-5|TRBJ1-5
ASRPGSVGQPQH
>TRBV5-5|TRBJ2-7
ASSHGTAEQY
>TRBV28|TRBJ2-3
ASSPIGPTDTQY
>TRBV15|TRBJ1-5
ATSRDRGNQPQH
>TRBV12-3/TRBV12-4|TRBJ1-1
ASTRGTEAF
>TRBV6-5|TRBJ2-5
ASSTSGGADQY
>TRBV2|TRBJ2-5
ASVGVRGPQETQY
>TRBV5-6|TRBJ1-4
ASSDQSTAKGEKLF
>TRBV2|TRBJ1-2
ASSESRGGYGYT
>TRBV25-1|TRBJ1-3
ASSVGHSGNTIY
>TRBV2|TRBJ2-2
ASRAGGAYTGELF
>TRBV6-5|TRBJ1-2
ASSWREGPGT
>TRBV28|TRBJ1-4
ASSFGGTTNEKLF
>TRBV5-6|TRBJ2-1
ASSEMGTGAYNEQF
>TRBV10-1|TRBJ2-3
ASSPGLAGTDTQY
>TRBV28|TRBJ1-2
ASSFRSYYGYT
>TRBV6-5|TRBJ2-1
ASSRETSGGFEQF
>TRBV6-5|TRBJ1-5
ASSRERNSNQPQH
>TRBV3-1/TRBV3-2|TRBJ2-4
ASSHSGGASNIQY
>TRBV7-6|TRBJ2-1
ASSLSLNNEQF
>TRBV24-1|TRBJ1-5
ATSDPGAQDQPQH
>TRBV18|TRBJ1-5
ASSPGQGYQPQH
>TRBV6-5|TRBJ1-5
ASERQVNQPQH
>TRBV21-1|TRBJ1-1
ATKTPKNTEAF
>TRBV5-4|TRBJ2-3
ASSTSTDTQY
>TRBV19|TRBJ1-4
ASSPTRGEKLF
>TRBV2|TRBJ1-5
ASNKGNSNQPQH
>TRBV7-2|TRBJ2-7
ASSITTGNSYEQY
>TRBV19|TRBJ1-1
ASSPRTGGTEAF
>TRBV6-6|TRBJ1-2
ATTLGGDFSGGGYT
>TRBV3-1/TRBV3-2|TRBJ2-3
ASSRLATDTQY
>TRBV2|TRBJ2-3
ASSRGDTQY
>TRBV3-1/TRBV3-2|TRBJ2-1
ASSQASGGPLNEQF
>TRBV5-6|TRBJ1-3
ASSFGTEGNTIY
>TRBV5-1|TRBJ1-4
ASSQHGGTRGNEKLF
>TRBV5-5|TRBJ1-1
ASSYRGSGLMNTEAF
>TRBV11-2|TRBJ1-3
ASSLNSGDTIY
>TRBV24-1|TRBJ1-5
ATAQGSRPNQPQH
>TRBV6-5|TRBJ2-2
ASSYRGRGTGELF
>TRBV25-1|TRBJ2-3
ASSDRDRLTDTQY
>TRBV7-9|TRBJ2-5
ASSRSWAEETQY
>TRBV7-3|TRBJ2-1
ASSDRLAGGIHEQF
>TRBV12-3/TRBV12-4|TRBJ2-1
ASSLRQDEQF